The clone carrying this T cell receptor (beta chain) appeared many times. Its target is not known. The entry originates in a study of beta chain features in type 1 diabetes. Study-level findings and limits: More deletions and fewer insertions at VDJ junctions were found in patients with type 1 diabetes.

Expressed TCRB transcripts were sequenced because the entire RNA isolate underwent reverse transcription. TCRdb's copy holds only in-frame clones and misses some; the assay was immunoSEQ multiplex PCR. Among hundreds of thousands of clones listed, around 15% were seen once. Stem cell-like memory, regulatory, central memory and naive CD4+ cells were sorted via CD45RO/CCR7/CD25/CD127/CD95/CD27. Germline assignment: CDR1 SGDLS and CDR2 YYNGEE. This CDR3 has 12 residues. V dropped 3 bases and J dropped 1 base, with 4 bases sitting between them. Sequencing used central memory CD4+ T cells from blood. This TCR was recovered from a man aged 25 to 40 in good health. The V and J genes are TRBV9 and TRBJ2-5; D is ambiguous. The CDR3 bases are TGTGCCAGCAGCGCCTCCCAAGAGACCCAGTACTTC. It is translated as CASSASQETQYF.